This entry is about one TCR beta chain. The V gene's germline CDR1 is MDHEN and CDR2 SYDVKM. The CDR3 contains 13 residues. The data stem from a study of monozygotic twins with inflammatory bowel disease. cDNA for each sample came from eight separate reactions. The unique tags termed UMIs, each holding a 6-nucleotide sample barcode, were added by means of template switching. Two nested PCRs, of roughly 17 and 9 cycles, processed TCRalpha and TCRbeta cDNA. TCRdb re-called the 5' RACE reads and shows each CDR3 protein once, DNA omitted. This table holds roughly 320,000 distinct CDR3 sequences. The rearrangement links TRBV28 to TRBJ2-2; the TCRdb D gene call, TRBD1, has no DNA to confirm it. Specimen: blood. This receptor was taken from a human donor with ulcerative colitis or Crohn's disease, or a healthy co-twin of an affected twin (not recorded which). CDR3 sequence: CASTTPLAGELFF.